This T cell receptor beta chain was identified during a study of blood T cell repertoires in COVID-19. The overall study: In each case, the material was cDNA or gDNA derived from T cells, B-cell-depleted T cells, or PBMCs.

How the authors handled the data: Nucleated cell counts were estimated from reference gene primer amplification. Sequenced by immunoSEQ multiplex PCR; TCRdb stores in-frame clones only, minus some. That table furnishes V, J and clone size, whereas the DNA furnished D and trimming. The table includes 110,000 or so clones, around 90% detected once. A single count supports this clone. Germline V gives CDR1 MDHEN, CDR2 SYDVKM. V was pared by 6 bases and J by 0 bases, with 15 bases between. The CDR3 totals 15 residues. The origin of this receptor is a woman between 50 and 59 years old with acute or convalescent COVID-19. Sequencing input: peripheral blood. The V and J genes are TRBV28 and TRBJ2-7, with D perhaps matching TRBD1 (5 bases). CDR3 nucleotide sequence: TGTGCCAGCAGCCGACGACAGTACATCTCCTACGAGCAGTACTTC. Protein sequence: CASSRRQYISYEQYF.